This T cell receptor (beta chain) was sequenced in a study of T cells in tumors after PD-1 blockade. About the study: Excluded were patients with checkpoint blockade, immunosuppressants, or radiotherapy or other anti-cancer therapy within 4 weeks. A subset received ongoing vismodegib 150 mg daily alongside anti-PD-1 therapy.

V lost 3 bases, J lost 0 bases, and 9 bases lay in between. Germline V gene lookup returns CDR1 LNHDA and CDR2 SQIVND (reference sequence). The length of the CDR3 is 15 residues. Concerning this clone: As yet, its antigen is unknown.

Study-wide points: Approximately 43% of tumor TCR clonotypes were also found in blood.

The method was immunoSEQ multiplex PCR; TCRdb's version includes in-frame clones alone and lacks a portion of them. The repertoire holds around 34,000 clones, with approximately 73% as singletons. This TCR came from a human donor with basal cell carcinoma. The chain couples TRBV19 to TRBJ1-3; unclear D gene. The source was PBMCs, collected after anti-PD-1 treatment. CDR3 bases: TGTGCCAGTAGTATCCGGCCTAGCTCTGGAAACACCATATATTTT. Translating it yields CASSIRPSSGNTIYF. The full variable domain, rest sourced from reference TRBV19 and TRBJ1-3, is DGGITQSPKYLFRKEGQNVTLSCEQNLNHDAMYWYRQDPGQGLRLIYYSQIVNDFQKGDIAEGYSVSREKKESFPLTVTSAQKNPTAFYLCASSIRPSSGNTIYFGEGSWLTVV.